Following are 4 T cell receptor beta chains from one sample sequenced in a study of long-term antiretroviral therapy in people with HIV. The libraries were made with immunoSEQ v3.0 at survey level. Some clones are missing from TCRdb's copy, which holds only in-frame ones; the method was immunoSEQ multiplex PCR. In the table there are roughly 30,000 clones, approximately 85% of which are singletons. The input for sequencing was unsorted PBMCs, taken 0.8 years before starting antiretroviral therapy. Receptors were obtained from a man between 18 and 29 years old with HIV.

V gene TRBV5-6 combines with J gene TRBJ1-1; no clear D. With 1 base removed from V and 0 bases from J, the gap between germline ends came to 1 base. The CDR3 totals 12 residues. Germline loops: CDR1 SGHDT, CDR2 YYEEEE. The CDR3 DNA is TGTGCCAGCAGCTTGATGAACACTGAAGCTTTCTTT. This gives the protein CASSLMNTEAFF.

The CDR3 region has the DNA TGTGCCAGCAGCCGAGAATGGGAGCAGTTCTTC. This translates into CASSREWEQFF. The chain recombines TRBV14 with TRBJ2-1; D not resolved. CDR3 length: 11 amino acids. From germline, CDR1 is SGHDN and CDR2 FVKESK. Trimming left V 4 bases short and J 10 bases short, with 8 bases between.

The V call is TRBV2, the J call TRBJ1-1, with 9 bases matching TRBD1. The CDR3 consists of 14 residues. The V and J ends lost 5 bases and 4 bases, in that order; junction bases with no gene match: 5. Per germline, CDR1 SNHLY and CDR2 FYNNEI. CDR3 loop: CASSTGTGTTEAFF. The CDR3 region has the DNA TGTGCCAGCAGTACCGGGACAGGGACCACTGAAGCTTTCTTT.

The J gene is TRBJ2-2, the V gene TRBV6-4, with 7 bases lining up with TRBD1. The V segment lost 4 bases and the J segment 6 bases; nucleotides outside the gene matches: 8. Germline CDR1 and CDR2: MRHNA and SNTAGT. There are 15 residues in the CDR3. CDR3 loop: CASSAGTDQAGELFF. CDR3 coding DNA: TGTGCCAGCAGTGCGGGGACAGATCAGGCCGGGGAGCTGTTTTTT.